The rows below give T cell receptor beta chains drawn from one sample of a study of T cell changes during pregnancy in multiple sclerosis. Only in-frame clones appear in the TCRdb table, and some are missing; sequencing was by immunoSEQ multiplex PCR. Of 37,000 or so clones in the sample, 88% are singletons; the top ten hold about 1.1%. Sample: CD4+ T cells from peripheral blood mononuclear cells, taken before pregnancy. These receptors all stem from a female donor with multiple sclerosis, enrolled in a pregnancy study. The CDR3 runs from the conserved cysteine through the conserved F or W. A D gene is named only where the DNA matches it firmly. For some rows the clone size is stated as once, few or many, or as a class when expanded; others skip it.

NA,NA,TRBV11-2,TRBJ2-7,TGTGCCAGCAGTTTAGACGGACTCTACGAGCAGTACTTC,CASSLDGLYEQYF
NA,NA,TRBV10-2,TRBJ1-4,TGCGCCAGCAGTGACAGGGGCCAAGGGAATGAAAAACTGTTTTTT,CASSDRGQGNEKLFF
NA,NA,TRBV7-2,TRBJ2-5,TGTGCCAGCAGCTTATTCGGCGGGGAGACCCAGTACTTC,CASSLFGGETQYF
NA,TRBD2,TRBV10-3,TRBJ2-5,TGTGCCATCAGTGCTGGCCCGGGACTAGCCTCTATGGGAGAGACCCAGTACTTC,CAISAGPGLASMGETQYF
once,NA,TRBV6-1,TRBJ1-5,TGTGCCAGTAGTGAGTTAGGCAATCAGCCCCAGCATTTT,CASSELGNQPQHF
NA,TRBD1,TRBV30,TRBJ1-3,TGTGCCTGGAGCCAACAGGGGGCATTAGGAAACACCATATATTTT,CAWSQQGALGNTIYF
NA,TRBD1,TRBV6-1,TRBJ1-5,TGTGCCAGCAGTGGACAGGGATTTAGCAATCAGCCCCAGCATTTT,CASSGQGFSNQPQHF
NA,TRBD2,TRBV18,TRBJ2-1,TGTGCCAGCTCACCCAGGCGGGAGAACAATGAGCAGTTCTTC,CASSPRRENNEQFF
NA,NA,TRBV28,TRBJ2-5,TGTGCCAGCAGTCCACCCCAGGGGTTGGAGACCCAGTACTTC,CASSPPQGLETQYF
NA,TRBD1,TRBV6-5,TRBJ1-3,TGTGCCAGCAGGGGAGACAGGGCTGGAAACACCATATATTTT,CASRGDRAGNTIYF
NA,NA,TRBV15,TRBJ1-4,TGTGCCACCAGCAGCCCGAGCGATGAAAAACTGTTTTTT,CATSSPSDEKLFF
NA,TRBD2,TRBV4-3,TRBJ2-7,TGCGCCAGCAGCCAAGATGTTGGCCTCCAGGGAGGGGCTCCCGAGCAGTACTTC,CASSQDVGLQGGAPEQYF
NA,NA,TRBV21-1,TRBJ2-7,TGTGCCAGCAGCAAAGAGCCCTACGAGCAGTACTTC,CASSKEPYEQYF
NA,TRBD1,TRBV7-2,TRBJ2-7,TGTGCCAGCAGCAAGACAGGGTACGAGCAGTACTTC,CASSKTGYEQYF
NA,NA,TRBV18,TRBJ2-7,TGTGCCAGCTCACCAATTTCAGCCTACGAGCAGTACTTC,CASSPISAYEQYF
few,NA,TRBV27,TRBJ2-6,TGTGCCAGCAGTGAGGGAGCTGGGGCCAACGTCCTGACTTTC,CASSEGAGANVLTF
few,NA,TRBV11-2,TRBJ1-2,TGTGCCAGCAGCTCGATAAGAGAAGGGGTCTATGGCTACACCTTC,CASSSIREGVYGYTF
NA,NA,TRBV10-1,TRBJ2-3,TGCGCCAGCAGTGAGCGGGGAAGCACAGATACGCAGTATTTT,CASSERGSTDTQYF
NA,NA,TRBV28,TRBJ1-3,TGTGCCAGCAGGTCAGGGGCTGGAAACACCATATATTTT,CASRSGAGNTIYF
NA,NA,TRBV21-1,TRBJ2-7,TGTGCCAGCACCCCCGGGGGACTAGCGGGTTCGGGGGGGGAGCAGTACTTC,CASTPGGLAGSGGEQYF
NA,NA,TRBV28,TRBJ2-5,TGTGCCAGCCATAAGGAGGGAGGAGAAGAGACCCAGTACTTC,CASHKEGGEETQYF
NA,NA,TRBV5-1,TRBJ2-3,TGCGCCAGCAGTGGTAGCGGACCCACAGATACGCAGTATTTT,CASSGSGPTDTQYF
few,TRBD2,TRBV7-9,TRBJ2-1,TGTGCCAGCAGCGTGTTAGCGGGAGTGAGTTTGAATGAGCAGTTCTTC,CASSVLAGVSLNEQFF
NA,NA,TRBV19,TRBJ1-5,TGTGCCAGTAGTACCCTCAGGGCCTATAGCAATCAGCCCCAGCATTTT,CASSTLRAYSNQPQHF
NA,NA,TRBV27,TRBJ1-1,TGTGCCAGCAGTTTCTCAGGGGTAGCGGGGACTGAAGCTTTCTTT,CASSFSGVAGTEAFF
NA,NA,TRBV9,TRBJ1-4,TGTGCCAGCAGCAGGGAGAGTTATGAAAAACTGTTTTTT,CASSRESYEKLFF
NA,TRBD1,TRBV30,TRBJ2-2,TGTGCTTTAGCACCGGGACAGCCAAACACCGGGGAGCTGTTTTTT,CALAPGQPNTGELFF
NA,TRBD2,TRBV9,TRBJ2-3,TGTGCCAGCAGCGTAGGACTAGCGGGAGGATCAGATACGCAGTATTTT,CASSVGLAGGSDTQYF
NA,NA,TRBV4-1,TRBJ2-7,TGCGCCAGCAGCCAGTCACTTAGCTCCTACGAGCAGTACTTC,CASSQSLSSYEQYF
few,TRBD2,TRBV18,TRBJ2-7,TGTGCCAGCTCACCTAGCGGGATGGTGGTCTACGAGCAGTACTTC,CASSPSGMVVYEQYF
NA,TRBD1,TRBV30,TRBJ1-1,TGTGCCTGGAGTGGGACAGGGAAAAGGACTGAAGCTTTCTTT,CAWSGTGKRTEAFF
NA,NA,TRBV10-2,TRBJ2-1,TGCGCCAGCAGTGATGGGACAAGCGGACTTTACAATGAGCAGTTCTTC,CASSDGTSGLYNEQFF
once,TRBD1,TRBV19,TRBJ2-5,TGTGCCAGTAGTATAACAGGGGGGCAGGAGACCCAGTACTTC,CASSITGGQETQYF
NA,NA,TRBV7-2,TRBJ1-1,TGTGCCAGCAGCTTAACGGGGAGGAAAGCTTTCTTT,CASSLTGRKAFF
NA,TRBD2,TRBV5-6,TRBJ2-1,TGTGCCAGCAGCTTGGGTGGAAGCGGGAGGAGCTACAATGAGCAGTTCTTC,CASSLGGSGRSYNEQFF
NA,NA,TRBV4-1,TRBJ2-3,TGCGCCAGCAGCCACCCGAGGACAGATACGCAGTATTTT,CASSHPRTDTQYF
few,NA,TRBV21-1,TRBJ1-1,TGTGCCAGCAGCAATGTGGACATCCCCCTTAACACTGAAGCTTTCTTT,CASSNVDIPLNTEAFF
many,TRBD2,TRBV5-1,TRBJ2-5,TGCGCCAGCAGCCCGGGACTAGCGGGAGGGCAGGAGACCCAGTACTTC,CASSPGLAGGQETQYF
NA,TRBD2,TRBV9,TRBJ2-1,TGTGCCAGCAGCGTGACTAGCGGGACTTACAATGAGCAGTTCTTC,CASSVTSGTYNEQFF
NA,TRBD1,TRBV16,TRBJ1-1,TGTGCCAGCAGACGGGACAGGGCGAACACTGAAGCTTTCTTT,CASRRDRANTEAFF
few,TRBD1,TRBV5-4,TRBJ1-1,TGTGCCAGTGTCTCCGACGGGACAGGGAACACTGAAGCTTTCTTT,CASVSDGTGNTEAFF
NA,TRBD1,TRBV5-5,TRBJ1-5,TGTGCCAGCAGCCGAACAGGGGGGATAGATCAGCCCCAGCATTTT,CASSRTGGIDQPQHF
medium-sized,NA,TRBV18,TRBJ2-2,TGTGCCAGCTCCCCAGGAGGGAGAAACACCGGGGAGCTGTTTTTT,CASSPGGRNTGELFF
NA,NA,TRBV9,TRBJ1-1,TGTGCCAGCAGCTTTCTCGAGGGCGGGACGGAGAAAGCTTTCTTT,CASSFLEGGTEKAFF
NA,TRBD1,TRBV5-1,TRBJ1-4,TGCGCCAGCAGCCTCTATGGGACAGGGCTAAATGAAAAACTGTTTTTT,CASSLYGTGLNEKLFF
NA,TRBD2,TRBV7-7,TRBJ2-5,TGTGCCAGCAGCCTGCTGGGGACTAGCGGGGCACAAGAGACCCAGTACTTC,CASSLLGTSGAQETQYF
once,TRBD2,TRBV29-1,TRBJ2-2,TGCAGCGTTGAAGACCAGGGCCATAGGGCGGGAGGCCCCACCGGGGAGCTGTTTTTT,CSVEDQGHRAGGPTGELFF
once,TRBD1,TRBV6-5,TRBJ2-7,TGTGCCAGCAGACGGACGGGACAGGGGCCCTACGAGCAGTACTTC,CASRRTGQGPYEQYF